This T cell receptor (beta chain) was found in a study of T cells in Graves' hyperthyroidism and ophthalmopathy. Study-level points and caveats: In the analysis, a 13 V-J model separated ophthalmopathy from stable hyperthyroidism.

Researchers took RNA transcripts and amplified the TCR beta CDR3 regions from them. The HTBI primer set was used in a first-round RT-PCR of the TCR CDR3. One entry per CDR3 protein, called by TCRdb with MiXCR from the multiplex PCR reads. Counted here are 480,000 or so distinct CDR3 sequences, approximately 15% occurring once; the ten biggest clones make up around 17%. Trimming took 2 bases from V and 4 from J, leaving 9 bases between them. The CDR3 has 14 amino acids. In this sample, this clonotype turned up a few times. Its specificity is unknown. No ophthalmopathy progression within 18 months constituted stable Graves' hyperthyroidism.

The receptor was derived from a woman under 30 with Graves' hyperthyroidism. V is TRBV12-3 or TRBV12-4 and J is TRBJ1-5, with D maybe TRBD1 (5 bases). The sequencing sample was made of blood. Written as DNA, the CDR3 is TGTGCCAGCAGTTTACAGACAGTGAATCAGCCCCAGCATTTT. Translation: CASSLQTVNQPQHF.